This T cell receptor gamma chain was sequenced in a study of gamma delta lymphoproliferative disorders and STAT genes. TCRdb reapplied CATT to the multiplex PCR reads. This table holds a few thousand gamma-chain clones, around a tenth found once. Genomic DNA from isolated PBMCs served as the sequencing template. This clone was observed a handful of times. The target antigen is unknown. CDR3 size: 16 residues. The junction had 12 bases not matched to a gene; V was cut back by 0 bases and J by 4 bases. Looked up from germline, CDR1 is VENAVY and CDR2 is YDSYNSRV. Findings and caveats of the study: Nearly all major patient gamma and delta clonotypes were public.

Sequences were obtained from blood. V and J are TRGV8 and TRGJ1 or TRGJ2. The J gene, not given by TCRdb, was assigned here from a germline match of the nucleotide sequence. The receptor was derived from a human donor with gamma-delta T-cell large granular lymphocyte leukemia. This chain's CDR3 is CATWDRPQVSYYKKLF. In DNA form, the CDR3 reads TGTGCCACCTGGGATAGGCCCCAAGTATCCTATTATAAGAAACTCTTT.